Below are 32 T cell receptor beta chains sequenced from a single sample in a study of long-term antiretroviral therapy in people with HIV. Researchers ran immunoSEQ v3.0 at survey level. Clones were sequenced by immunoSEQ multiplex PCR, and TCRdb holds only the in-frame ones, with some missing. The sample lists 35,000 to 45,000 clones, 70% to 90% seen once, with 10% in the top ten. This specimen consisted of unsorted PBMCs, obtained 2.2 years after starting antiretroviral therapy. The receptors derive from a young man with HIV.

The chain carries TRBV6-9 and TRBJ1-1; possible D gene TRBD1, 6 bases. Germline assignment: CDR1 MNHGY and CDR2 SVAAGI. The CDR3 consists of 13 residues. The V end lost 8 bases, the J end lost 4 bases, and 14 bases lay between the germline ends. The CDR3 reads CASGGRGGTEAFF. The CDR3 DNA sequence: TGTGCCAGCGGAGGGAGGGGGGGCACTGAAGCTTTCTTT.

V usage is TRBV27 and J usage is TRBJ1-2, with 8 positions matching TRBD1. CDR1 and CDR2 (germline): MNHEY, SMNVEV (reference sequence). This CDR3 has 11 amino acids. The V and J ends lost 7 bases and 8 bases, in that order; junction bases with no gene match: 3. The CDR3 loop is CASTGGLGYTF. The DNA of the CDR3 is TGTGCCAGCACAGGGGGCTTAGGCTACACCTTC.

The rearrangement links TRBV9 to TRBJ2-1; 10 nucleotides align to TRBD2. The CDR3 contains 16 residues. The V segment lost 3 bases and the J segment 5 bases; nucleotides outside the gene matches: 8. CDR1 is SGDLS, CDR2 YYNGEE, per germline. Written as DNA, the CDR3 is TGTGCCAGCAGCGATAGGGAGCGGGGGGGGGACAATGAGCAGTTCTTC. Translation gives CASSDRERGGDNEQFF.

About this clone: An end of the junction differs from the germline gene, which may be a read error. The V and J genes are TRBV7-9 and TRBJ2-7; tentatively, D is TRBD2 (7 bases). The V gene's germline CDR1 is SEHNR and CDR2 FQNEAQ (reference sequence). This CDR3 region has 14 residues. The CDR3 DNA follows: TGTGCCAGCACCACTCCGGGGGGCTCCCACGAGCAGTACTTC. Translating gives CASTTPGGSHEQYF.

This rearrangement joins TRBV9 to TRBJ1-2; 8 bases align to TRBD1. This CDR3 spans 15 amino acids. CDR1 SGDLS and CDR2 YYNGEE come from the germline V gene. J lost 7 bases, V lost 3 bases, and 11 bases had no gene match. The CDR3 coding sequence is TGTGCCAGCAGCGGCCGACAGGGGTTGTTCGGTGGCTACACCTTC. It is translated as CASSGRQGLFGGYTF.

The genes are TRBV28 and TRBJ2-7, with D perhaps given as TRBD1 or TRBD2 (5 bases each). Germline-derived CDR1 and CDR2 are MDHEN and SYDVKM. Between the trimmed V and J ends, which lost 7 bases and 4 bases, there was a span of 17 bases. There are 14 residues in the CDR3. The CDR3 sequence: CASTTGTIYYEQYF. The CDR3 DNA sequence: TGTGCCAGCACCACCGGGACCATTTATTACGAGCAGTACTTC.

V usage is TRBV2 and J usage is TRBJ1-2, with 8 bases fitting TRBD1. Germline V gene lookup returns CDR1 SNHLY and CDR2 FYNNEI. The trim removed 4 bases at V and 8 bases at J, leaving 6 bases unmatched. CDR3 size: 13 residues. The CDR3 loop is CASSVTGGLGYTF. In nucleotides, the CDR3 is TGTGCCAGCAGTGTTACAGGGGGACTAGGCTACACCTTC.

The rearrangement links TRBV27 to TRBJ2-1; D might be TRBD2 (6 bases). Trimming removed 4 bases from V and 4 bases from J, with 17 bases in between. This CDR3 is 16 amino acids long. Germline V gene lookup returns CDR1 MNHEY and CDR2 SMNVEV (reference sequence). The CDR3 here is CASSWGDLAAYNEQFF. DNA of the CDR3: TGTGCCAGCAGTTGGGGCGATTTAGCGGCATACAATGAGCAGTTCTTC.

The chain has TRBV9 and TRBJ2-7; 8 bases map to TRBD2. The CDR3 totals 15 residues. Germline V gene lookup returns CDR1 SGDLS and CDR2 YYNGEE. V lost 4 bases and J lost 0; bases outside the gene matches: 6. CDR3 protein: CASSPPSGRSYEQYF. In nucleotides, the CDR3 is TGTGCCAGCAGCCCCCCTAGCGGGCGCTCCTACGAGCAGTACTTC.

The chain is built from TRBV7-9 and TRBJ2-7, with D possibly matching TRBD1 (6 bases). This CDR3 has 15 amino acids. Germline V gene lookup returns CDR1 SEHNR and CDR2 FQNEAQ (reference sequence). V lost 1 base, J lost 6 bases, and 16 bases lay in between. The chain's CDR3 is CASSLEGTPPGEQYF. The CDR3, as DNA: TGTGCCAGCAGCTTAGAGGGGACACCTCCAGGCGAGCAGTACTTC.

This chain uses TRBV19 with TRBJ2-1, with D possibly TRBD2 on 6 matching bases. Germline V gene lookup returns CDR1 LNHDA and CDR2 SQIVND (reference sequence). This CDR3 region has 12 residues. V lost 6 bases, J lost 6 bases, and 9 bases lay in between. As DNA, the CDR3 is TGTGCCAGTAGAGAGGGACTCAATGAGCAGTTCTTC. This encodes CASREGLNEQFF.

As regards this clone: Other DNA sequences of this sample code for an identical CDR3. The rearrangement uses TRBV6-5 and TRBJ2-7; TRBD2 is a possible D gene (5 bases). V shed 0 bases and J shed 4 bases, with 7 bases lying between them. This CDR3 contains 13 residues. The germline gives CDR1 MNHEY, CDR2 SVGAGI. The CDR3 nucleotides read TGTGCCAGCAGTTACTCACGCGGGTACGAGCAGTACTTC. Residues: CASSYSRGYEQYF.

V gene TRBV5-1 combines with J gene TRBJ2-1; TRBD1 aligns across 9 bases. The CDR3 covers 15 residues. Looked up from germline, CDR1 is SGHRS and CDR2 is YFSETQ. V was pared by 0 bases and J by 4 bases, with 2 bases of the junction left unmatched. CDR3 residues: CASSLGDRDYNEQFF. CDR3 nucleotides: TGCGCCAGCAGCTTGGGGGACAGGGATTACAATGAGCAGTTCTTC.

The J gene is TRBJ2-7, the V gene TRBV12-5, with D perhaps TRBD1 (6 bases). Germline lookup yields CDR1 LGHNT and CDR2 FRNRAP. Between the trimmed V and J ends, which lost 5 bases and 4 bases, there was a span of 15 bases. CDR3 length: 14 residues. CDR3 coding DNA: TGTGCTAGTGGTGTACCCTCAGGGGCGTACGAGCAGTACTTC. Translating gives CASGVPSGAYEQYF.

This sequence joins TRBV15 and TRBJ1-4; D unclear. The CDR3 sequence is 16 residues long. In germline, CDR1 is LNHNV, CDR2 YYDKDF (reference sequence). Trimming cost V 0 bases and J 3 bases, with 11 bases left between them. CDR3 coding DNA: TGTGCCACCAGCAGAGAGAAGTGGGTCTCTAATGAAAAACTGTTTTTT. It yields the protein CATSREKWVSNEKLFF.

The chain links TRBV7-2 to TRBJ2-3; D is ambiguous. The CDR3 runs 15 residues. V lost 1 base and J lost 1, with 9 bases in between. The germline V gene encodes CDR1 SGHTA and CDR2 FQGNSA. The CDR3 loop is CASSLVGQGTDTQYF. The CDR3 DNA follows: TGTGCCAGCAGCTTAGTAGGCCAGGGCACAGATACGCAGTATTTT.

This clone was observed a few times. The V call is TRBV4-2, the J call TRBJ1-5; D remains ambiguous. The germline V gene has CDR1 LGHNA and CDR2 YNFKEQ. Trimming stripped 0 bases from V and 0 bases from J, with 6 bases between. This CDR3 has 15 residues. CDR3 in DNA: TGTGCCAGCAGCCAAGAGAGTTATAGCAATCAGCCCCAGCATTTT. Its protein is CASSQESYSNQPQHF.

DNA for the CDR3: TGTGCCAGCAGCGTTTGGGGAGATCCCTACAATGAGCAGTTCTTC. This encodes CASSVWGDPYNEQFF. V and J are TRBV9 and TRBJ2-1; perhaps TRBD2 as D (5 bases). Trimming removed 2 bases from V and 2 bases from J, with 11 bases in between. The CDR3 spans 15 residues. Germline V gives CDR1 SGDLS, CDR2 YYNGEE.

This clone has a handful of counts. V gene TRBV6-5 combines with J gene TRBJ1-2; D gene uncertain. The V end lost 6 bases, the J end lost 2 bases, and 10 bases lay between the germline ends. Germline V CDR1 and CDR2: MNHEY, SVGAGI. This CDR3 spans 13 amino acids. Written as DNA, the CDR3 is TGTGCCAGCAGCCAACAGAGAAACTATGGCTACACCTTC. Amino acids: CASSQQRNYGYTF.

The chain recombines TRBV19 with TRBJ2-3, with D tentatively TRBD1 (6 bases). From germline, CDR1 is LNHDA and CDR2 SQIVND (reference sequence). Trimming removed 3 bases at V and 5 bases at J, with 15 bases between. The CDR3 is 15 amino acids. CDR3 bases: TGTGCCAGTAGTATCAGGCAGGGGCCTCTAGATACGCAGTATTTT. It specifies CASSIRQGPLDTQYF.

The gene calls are TRBV11-1 and TRBJ1-4, with 11 positions matching TRBD1. Germline lookup yields CDR1 SGHAT and CDR2 FQDESV (reference sequence). The CDR3 length is 17 residues. The V and J ends lost 3 bases and 4 bases, in that order; junction bases with no gene match: 7. CDR3 residues: CASSFGQGARNNEKLFF. The CDR3, as DNA: TGTGCCAGCAGCTTCGGACAGGGGGCGCGAAATAATGAAAAACTGTTTTTT.

The chain is built from TRBV18 and TRBJ1-1; no definite D call. From germline, CDR1 is KGHSH and CDR2 LQKENI. The CDR3 contains 13 residues. Between the trimmed V and J ends, which lost 5 bases and 4 bases, there was a span of 11 bases. CDR3 DNA: TGTGCCAGCTCAGGTGCAGGCTCCACTGAAGCTTTCTTT. Protein sequence: CASSGAGSTEAFF.

The CDR3 region has the DNA TGTGCCAGCAGCCTTCGTGAACAGGGAGACGAGCAGTACTTC. Protein product: CASSLREQGDEQYF. This rearrangement joins TRBV4-2 to TRBJ2-7, with a weak D call TRBD1 (6 bases). V was trimmed by 4 bases and J by 5 bases, leaving 15 bases between them. From germline, CDR1 is LGHNA and CDR2 YNFKEQ. This CDR3 has 14 amino acids.

The CDR3 loop reads CASSQGGGTYEQYF. DNA for the CDR3: TGCGCCAGCAGCCAAGGCGGGGGTACCTACGAGCAGTACTTC. The chain uses TRBV4-3 and TRBJ2-7; 7 bases map to TRBD2. Unmatched junction bases numbered 2, after V lost 1 base and J lost 2 bases. Germline loops: CDR1 LGHNA, CDR2 YSLEER. This CDR3 region has 14 residues.

The genes are TRBV7-2 and TRBJ1-5; 11 nucleotides align to TRBD1. The CDR3 consists of 14 residues. CDR1 and CDR2 from the germline V gene are SGHTA and FQGNSA. With V trimmed by 6 bases and J by 6 bases, 4 bases remained unmatched. CDR3 DNA: TGTGCCAGCAGGAGGACAGGGGGCTTTCAGCCCCAGCATTTT. Translation gives CASRRTGGFQPQHF.

The chain links TRBV18 to TRBJ1-1; 7 bases are a match to TRBD1. In germline, CDR1 is KGHSH, CDR2 LQKENI. V was pared by 4 bases and J by 3 bases, with 2 bases of the junction left unmatched. There are 13 residues in the CDR3. CDR3 protein: CASSRDSYTEAFF. CDR3 coding DNA: TGTGCCAGCTCACGGGACAGCTACACTGAAGCTTTCTTT.

The V call is TRBV15, the J call TRBJ1-3, with D possibly being TRBD1 (5 bases). In germline, CDR1 is LNHNV, CDR2 YYDKDF (reference sequence). Trimming took 3 bases from V and 2 from J, leaving 14 bases between them. This CDR3 comprises 16 residues. CDR3 protein: CATSSLVGDAGNTIYF. The CDR3 DNA sequence: TGTGCCACCAGCAGTCTCGTGGGGGATGCTGGAAACACCATATATTTT.

This chain links TRBV28 with TRBJ1-2, with 8 bases that match TRBD1. Germline CDR1 MDHEN, CDR2 SYDVKM. This CDR3 is 16 amino acids long. Trimming at V came to 6 bases and at J to 4 bases, leaving 13 bases not matched to a gene. The CDR3 sequence: CASSLHPTGAAYGYTF. CDR3 sequence (DNA): TGTGCCAGCAGCTTGCACCCGACAGGGGCGGCCTATGGCTACACCTTC.

The gene calls are TRBV11-2 and TRBJ2-3, with unresolved D. The V end lost 2 bases, the J end lost 4 bases, and 13 bases lay between the germline ends. The CDR3 has 15 residues. The germline V gene encodes CDR1 SGHAT and CDR2 FQNNGV. The CDR3 reads CASSLRPRPADTQYF. The CDR3 region has the DNA TGTGCCAGCAGCTTAAGACCCCGTCCCGCAGATACGCAGTATTTT.

Remarks on this clone: In the same sample, other DNA sequences code for this CDR3. The chain links TRBV15 to TRBJ2-1, with 12 bases matching TRBD2. The CDR3 loop spans 16 amino acids. The ends lost 2 bases at V and 5 bases at J; junction bases unmatched: 4. In germline, CDR1 is LNHNV, CDR2 YYDKDF (reference sequence). The CDR3 loop reads CATSRRLAGDHNEQFF. The CDR3 nucleotides are TGTGCCACCAGCAGACGACTAGCGGGAGACCACAATGAGCAGTTCTTC.

The rearrangement uses TRBV7-2 and TRBJ2-5; tentatively, D is TRBD1 (6 bases). Deletions cut 2 bases from V and 7 bases from J, with 23 bases between. The CDR3 consists of 17 residues. Germline loops: CDR1 SGHTA, CDR2 FQGNSA. The CDR3 here is CASSLQWGRGPRGTQYF. As DNA, the CDR3 is TGTGCCAGCAGCTTACAGTGGGGCAGGGGCCCCCGGGGGACCCAGTACTTC.

The chain recombines TRBV6-5 with TRBJ1-1, with D maybe TRBD1 (6 bases). Germline V gene sequence: CDR1 MNHEY, CDR2 SVGAGI. Trimming removed 5 bases at V and 6 bases at J, with 10 bases between. CDR3 length: 12 residues. CDR3 protein: CASSSRGPEAFF. In DNA, the CDR3 is TGTGCCAGCAGTAGCAGGGGCCCTGAAGCTTTCTTT.